The 18 T cell receptor beta chains given below trace back to one sample, sequenced in a study of T cell clones after liver transplantation. Using immunoSEQ multiplex PCR, the repertoire was profiled, and TCRdb retains in-frame clones only, with some absent. The sample includes under 60,000 clones, 70% to 75% of them seen just once. Sequenced here: CD4+ T cells from blood, sampled at the 22-month timepoint. Receptor source: a human patient who received a liver transplant. Some of the T cells might come from the graft donor.

This CDR3 reads CASSLEGAGYGYTF. The CDR3 region has the DNA TGTGCCAGCAGTTTAGAGGGGGCGGGCTATGGCTACACCTTC. The gene calls are TRBV28 and TRBJ1-2; TRBD1 aligns across 7 bases. Germline values: CDR1 MDHEN, CDR2 SYDVKM. The CDR3 contains 14 residues. Trimming took 2 bases from V and 4 from J; bases not matched to a gene: 4.

This chain uses TRBV9 with TRBJ2-7; no clear D gene. Germline lookup yields CDR1 SGDLS and CDR2 YYNGEE. The germline V and J ends were trimmed by 4 bases and 5 bases, with 13 bases remaining between them. This CDR3 comprises 13 residues. CDR3 region: CASSQEARNEQYF. The CDR3 DNA reads TGTGCCAGCAGCCAAGAGGCCCGCAACGAGCAGTACTTC. Looking up the rest from reference TRBV9 and TRBJ2-7 gives the full variable domain: DSGVTQTPKHLITATGQRVTLRCSPRSGDLSVYWYQQSLDQGLQFLIQYYNGEERAKGNILERFSAQQFPDLHSELNLSSLELGDSALYFCASSQEARNEQYFGPGTRLTVT.

This clone showed up just once. This chain links TRBV7-3 with TRBJ2-5; D gene ambiguous. The V gene lost 5 bases and the J gene lost 3 bases, with 7 bases spanning the gap. Germline V gene lookup returns CDR1 SGHTA and CDR2 FQGTGA. The CDR3 contains 12 residues. The CDR3 DNA reads as TGTGCCAGCAGCGCCGGAGAAGAGACCCAGTACTTC. It yields the protein CASSAGEETQYF.

This chain links TRBV6-6 with TRBJ1-2, with D maybe TRBD1 (5 bases). The germline V and J ends were trimmed by 5 bases and 6 bases, with 22 bases remaining between them. Looked up from germline, CDR1 is MNHNY and CDR2 is SVGAGI (reference sequence). The CDR3 totals 16 residues. CDR3 in amino acids: CASSPRGGEVGDGYTF. The CDR3 DNA reads TGTGCCAGCAGTCCTCGGGGGGGGGAGGTAGGCGATGGCTACACCTTC.

The chain joins TRBV28 to TRBJ1-2; 8 nucleotides agree with TRBD1. The germline V gene has CDR1 MDHEN and CDR2 SYDVKM. The CDR3 has 12 amino acids. Losses at the gene ends were 5 bases for V and 8 bases for J; bases not matched to a gene: 4. This CDR3 reads CASSRTGSGYTF. CDR3 DNA: TGTGCCAGCAGTAGGACAGGGAGCGGCTACACCTTC.

The CDR3 DNA reads as TGTGCCAGCAGCTTTCGTCAGGGGCCCTACGAGCAGTACTTC. It yields the protein CASSFRQGPYEQYF. This chain links TRBV7-8 with TRBJ2-7; tentatively, D is TRBD1 (6 bases). This CDR3 is 14 amino acids long. Trimming cost V 3 bases and J 2 bases, with 11 bases left between them. Looked up from germline, CDR1 is SGHVS and CDR2 is FQNEAQ.

The chain links TRBV7-2 to TRBJ2-7; D is perhaps TRBD1 (6 bases). The germline V and J ends were trimmed by 5 bases and 3 bases, with 14 bases remaining between them. Per the germline V gene, CDR1 is SGHTA and CDR2 is FQGNSA. The CDR3 has 14 residues. CDR3 DNA: TGTGCCAGCAGCCGCACCTCACAGGGCTACGAGCAGTACTTC. As protein: CASSRTSQGYEQYF.

V gene TRBV6-6 combines with J gene TRBJ1-2; possible D gene TRBD1, 5 bases. The CDR3 runs 12 residues. V gave up 5 bases and J gave up 3 bases, with 7 bases separating them. CDR1 and CDR2 (germline): MNHNY, SVGAGI (reference sequence). The CDR3 DNA reads TGTGCCAGCAGTACAGGACACTATGGCTACACCTTC. Encoded protein: CASSTGHYGYTF.

The V gene is TRBV18, the J gene TRBJ2-7; TRBD1 agrees at 8 bases. The CDR3 spans 15 residues. From germline, CDR1 is KGHSH and CDR2 LQKENI. V shed 3 bases and J 5 bases; nucleotides not matched to a gene: 9. The CDR3 nucleotides are TGTGCCAGCTCACCCAGCAGGGGGCGTTCTGACGAGCAGTACTTC. Residues: CASSPSRGRSDEQYF.

CDR3 loop: CASSLTTGSANSPLHF. Written as DNA, the CDR3 is TGTGCCAGCAGCTTGACGACAGGCTCGGCTAATTCACCCCTCCACTTT. The chain uses TRBV5-5 and TRBJ1-6, with a tentative D call TRBD1 (6 bases). CDR1 is SGHKS, CDR2 YYEKEE, per germline (reference sequence). The CDR3 runs 16 residues. V was trimmed by 1 base and J by 6 bases, leaving 14 bases between them.

This clone was recorded only once. This same CDR3 is encoded by further DNA sequences in the sample. This chain uses TRBV15 with TRBJ1-5; D gene unclear. The CDR3 totals 13 residues. V was shortened by 0 bases and J by 2 bases, with 2 bases between the two germline ends. Germline lookup yields CDR1 LNHNV and CDR2 YYDKDF (reference sequence). The CDR3 coding sequence is TGTGCCACCAGCAGAGAAGGCAATCAGCCCCAGCATTTT. Translating gives CATSREGNQPQHF. The full variable domain, completed using reference TRBV15 and TRBJ1-5, is DAMVIQNPRYQVTQFGKPVTLSCSQTLNHNVMYWYQQKSSQAPKLLFHYYDKDFNNEADTPDNFQSRRPNTSFCFLDIRSPGLGDTAMYLCATSREGNQPQHFGDGTRLSIL.

CDR3 nucleotide sequence: TGTGCCAGCAGTGCGACAGGGACCGGCACAGATACGCAGTATTTT. Translated: CASSATGTGTDTQYF. The chain links TRBV28 to TRBJ2-3, with 7 positions matching TRBD1. Germline V gene lookup returns CDR1 MDHEN and CDR2 SYDVKM. This CDR3 spans 15 amino acids. Trimming took 5 bases from V and 1 from J; bases not matched to a gene: 6.

CDR3 region: CASSFAGTGVSGANVLTF. The CDR3 DNA sequence: TGTGCCAGCAGCTTCGCCGGGACGGGAGTTTCTGGGGCCAACGTCCTGACTTTC. The rearrangement joins TRBV5-4 to TRBJ2-6, with D maybe TRBD2 (6 bases). Germline CDR1 SGHNT, CDR2 YYREEE (reference sequence). The V and J ends lost 2 bases and 1 base respectively, with 16 bases between them. This CDR3 is 18 amino acids long.

The J gene is TRBJ1-1, the V gene TRBV6-5; 10 nucleotides line up with TRBD1. Germline values: CDR1 MNHEY, CDR2 SVGAGI. This CDR3 region has 14 residues. V lost 6 bases, J lost 6 bases, and 7 bases stayed unmatched. CDR3 in amino acids: CASSRDRGLAEAFF. The CDR3 DNA follows: TGTGCCAGCAGCCGGGACAGGGGTTTGGCTGAAGCTTTCTTT.

This clone was seen a handful of times. The V and J genes are TRBV7-2 and TRBJ2-3; TRBD1 or TRBD2 may be the D gene (6 bases each). Trimming took off 1 base at V and 3 bases at J, with 11 bases between the two ends. There are 15 residues in the CDR3. Germline V gives CDR1 SGHTA, CDR2 FQGNSA. CDR3 coding DNA: TGTGCCAGCAGCTTAGTGGGGGGCCTTACAGATACGCAGTATTTT. Translation: CASSLVGGLTDTQYF.

The V call is TRBV6-4, the J call TRBJ2-7; possibly TRBD1 or TRBD2 for D (5 bases each). CDR1 and CDR2 (germline): MRHNA, SNTAGT. The V and J ends lost 5 bases and 0 bases respectively, with 11 bases between them. CDR3 length: 14 amino acids. The CDR3 nucleotides are TGTGCCAGCAGTCCCGCAGGGAGCTCCTACGAGCAGTACTTC. Its translation: CASSPAGSSYEQYF.

This chain uses TRBV7-6 with TRBJ2-1; 10 positions agree with TRBD1. Looked up from germline, CDR1 is SGHVS and CDR2 is FNYEAQ. Trimming at V came to 2 bases and at J to 9 bases, leaving 7 bases not matched to a gene. This CDR3 is 15 amino acids long. The CDR3 loop reads CASSLYGDRGSEQFF. CDR3 DNA sequence: TGTGCCAGCAGCTTATACGGGGACAGGGGCTCTGAGCAGTTCTTC.

This clone was counted a few times. The chain has TRBV9 and TRBJ2-2; unclear D gene. Deletions cut 4 bases from V and 4 bases from J, with 11 bases between. CDR1 SGDLS and CDR2 YYNGEE come from the germline V gene. The CDR3 runs to 14 residues. The CDR3 sequence: CASSPPVLTGELFF. The CDR3 DNA is TGTGCCAGCAGCCCCCCCGTTCTCACCGGGGAGCTGTTTTTT.